Following are 29 T cell receptor beta chains from one sample sequenced in a study of blood T cell repertoires in COVID-19. This table comes from immunoSEQ multiplex PCR, and its TCRdb copy is limited to in-frame clones, with some not included. The sample lists about 190,000 clones, over 75% occurring once. The source material was peripheral blood. These receptors were collected from a man in his fifties or sixties who had recovered from COVID-19.

CDR3 amino acids: CASSEQGSSNQPQHF. The CDR3 region has the DNA TGTGCCAGCAGCGAACAGGGTTCGAGCAATCAGCCCCAGCATTTT. The rearrangement links TRBV9 to TRBJ1-5; possibly TRBD1 for D (6 bases). In germline, CDR1 is SGDLS, CDR2 YYNGEE. The CDR3 has 15 residues. The V and J ends lost 3 bases and 1 base respectively, with 11 bases between them.

J is TRBJ2-5 and V is TRBV6-5, with 8 bases matching TRBD1. CDR1 is MNHEY and CDR2 is SVGAGI in the germline V gene. V shed 3 bases, J shed 5 bases, and the junction held 11 bases outside the gene matches. The CDR3 contains 16 residues. The CDR3 coding sequence is TGTGCCAGCAGTTATACCGGGACAGGAGGTGTGGAGACCCAGTACTTC. Amino acid sequence: CASSYTGTGGVETQYF.

The gene calls are TRBV12-2 and TRBJ1-5; whether TRBD1, the table's D call, matches the DNA was not checked. TRBV12-2 is a pseudogene. The length of the CDR3 is 16 residues. The chain's CDR3 is CASRLARRVGNQPQHF. CDR3 DNA: TGTGCAAGTCGCTTAGCGCGCAGGGTAGGCAATCAGCCCCAGCATTTT.

The J gene is TRBJ1-3, the V gene TRBV29-1; D not resolved. The germline gives CDR1 SQVTM, CDR2 ANQGSEA. Between the trimmed V and J ends, which lost 4 bases and 4 bases, there was a span of 11 bases. The CDR3 spans 13 residues. The CDR3 spells CSVVVWEGNTIYF. The CDR3 coding sequence is TGCAGCGTTGTTGTGTGGGAGGGAAACACCATATATTTT.

The chain couples TRBV5-1 to TRBJ2-3, with 7 bases that match TRBD2. The germline gives CDR1 SGHRS, CDR2 YFSETQ. V lost 0 bases and J lost 0; bases outside the gene matches: 10. The CDR3 is 18 amino acids. This chain's CDR3 is CASSLALAVPSSTDTQYF. The CDR3 bases are TGCGCCAGCAGCTTGGCCCTAGCGGTTCCCTCTAGCACAGATACGCAGTATTTT.

V usage is TRBV6-2 or TRBV6-3 and J usage is TRBJ1-4, with D possibly TRBD1 on 5 matching bases. Germline V gene lookup returns CDR1 MNHEY and CDR2 SVGEGT. The ends were cut back, 6 bases at V and 8 bases at J, with 22 bases in the middle. This CDR3 is built from 16 residues. The chain's CDR3 is CASSPGLTAIMEKLFF. DNA of the CDR3: TGTGCCAGCAGCCCTGGTTTGACAGCGATTATGGAAAAACTGTTTTTT.

The chain links TRBV19 to TRBJ1-2, with TRBD1 matching over 8 bases. This CDR3 has 15 amino acids. Germline-derived CDR1 and CDR2 are LNHDA and SQIVND (reference sequence). The ends lost 8 bases at V and 8 bases at J; junction bases unmatched: 16. The CDR3 nucleotides read TGTGCCAGTCTCCGGTCGGACAGGGTCGGAGGAGGCTACACCTTC. It specifies CASLRSDRVGGGYTF.

The chain has TRBV4-3 and TRBJ2-1; 9 bases align to TRBD2. The CDR3 consists of 15 residues. CDR1 is LGHNA, CDR2 YSLEER, per germline. V lost 8 bases to trimming and J lost 7 bases; unmatched junction nucleotides: 12. The CDR3 region has the DNA TGCGCCAGCTCCTCACTAGCGGGTGAACCGAATGAGCAGTTCTTC. Protein: CASSSLAGEPNEQFF.

This clone was observed once. V usage is TRBV9 and J usage is TRBJ2-3; 9 nucleotides line up with TRBD1. With 2 bases clipped from V and 4 bases from J, the junction kept 8 bases outside the gene matches. Germline lookup yields CDR1 SGDLS and CDR2 YYNGEE. The CDR3 has 16 residues. For the CDR3, the DNA is TGTGCCAGCAGCGTCGACCGGACAGGGGAAGCAGATACGCAGTATTTT. Encoded protein: CASSVDRTGEADTQYF.

The rearrangement links TRBV5-6 to TRBJ1-2; TRBD1 matches 9 bases. The CDR3 sequence is 18 residues long. With V trimmed by 0 bases and J by 4 bases, 13 bases remained unmatched. The germline CDR1 and CDR2 sequences are SGHDT and YYEEEE. CDR3 region: CASSLAGTGTPDPYGYTF. The CDR3 nucleotides read TGTGCCAGCAGCTTGGCTGGGACAGGGACCCCCGACCCCTATGGCTACACCTTC.

The J gene is TRBJ1-5, the V gene TRBV2; D is perhaps TRBD1 (6 bases). In germline, CDR1 is SNHLY, CDR2 FYNNEI. V lost 6 bases and J 7 bases, leaving 13 bases between the germline ends. CDR3 length equals 13 residues. The CDR3 coding sequence is TGTGCCAGCAGCGGGGGGGCAGGACAGCCCCAGCATTTT. The encoded protein is CASSGGAGQPQHF.

The rearrangement links TRBV2 to TRBJ2-1, with 12 bases identical to TRBD2. CDR1 is SNHLY, CDR2 FYNNEI, per germline. CDR3 size: 16 residues. Losses at the gene ends were 7 bases for V and 4 bases for J; bases not matched to a gene: 8. CDR3 residues: CASMGASGRDYNEQFF. Written as DNA, the CDR3 is TGTGCCAGCATGGGCGCTAGCGGGAGGGATTACAATGAGCAGTTCTTC.

The chain couples TRBV4-1 to TRBJ1-1; 7 nucleotides align to TRBD1. The germline CDR1 and CDR2 sequences are MGHRA and YSYEKL. V lost 0 bases and J lost 0; bases outside the gene matches: 10. CDR3 size: 18 residues. CDR3 amino acids: CASSQDSGTVALNTEAFF. The CDR3 DNA sequence: TGCGCCAGCAGCCAAGATTCCGGGACAGTCGCATTGAACACTGAAGCTTTCTTT.

V gene TRBV5-1 combines with J gene TRBJ2-7; perhaps TRBD1 as D (6 bases). Germline V gene data show CDR1 as SGHRS and CDR2 as YFSETQ. The V gene lost 5 bases and the J gene lost 3 bases, with 9 bases spanning the gap. This CDR3 has 12 amino acids. CDR3 protein: CASSGGGYEQYF. CDR3 DNA sequence: TGCGCCAGCAGTGGGGGCGGCTACGAGCAGTACTTC.

The chain links TRBV18 to TRBJ2-7; tentatively, D is TRBD2 (6 bases). Trimming removed 0 bases at V and 2 bases at J, with 17 bases between. The CDR3 sequence is 17 residues long. The V gene's germline CDR1 is KGHSH and CDR2 LQKENI. The DNA for the CDR3 is TGTGCCAGCTCACCACCGGGCGGGATAGCTGGGGCCTACGAGCAGTACTTC. Encoded protein: CASSPPGGIAGAYEQYF.

The chain is built from TRBV12-3 or TRBV12-4 and TRBJ1-2; D gene ambiguous. V was clipped by 3 bases and J by 8 bases, with 13 bases between them. CDR3 length: 13 amino acids. In DNA form, the CDR3 reads TGTGCCAGCAGTTTCGGGATTCAAAGCGGCTACACCTTC. Residues: CASSFGIQSGYTF.

This clone was seen a handful of times. The chain joins TRBV7-2 to TRBJ1-3; D is perhaps TRBD1 (5 bases). The CDR3 runs to 16 residues. The V gene lost 5 bases and the J gene lost 0 bases, with 14 bases spanning the gap. Germline V gene data show CDR1 as SGHTA and CDR2 as FQGNSA. The CDR3 region has the DNA TGTGCCAGCAGCCCGGGGGTGAGTGCCTCTGGAAACACCATATATTTT. This encodes CASSPGVSASGNTIYF.

The chain employs TRBV7-2 and TRBJ2-2; 13 nucleotides agree with TRBD2. The germline CDR1 and CDR2 sequences are SGHTA and FQGNSA. This CDR3 has 17 residues. The V segment lost 4 bases and the J segment 4 bases; nucleotides outside the gene matches: 6. The DNA of the CDR3 is TGTGCCAGCAGCTCCCCGGGACTAGCGGGAATCACCGGGGAGCTGTTTTTT. Amino acids: CASSSPGLAGITGELFF.

The chain combines TRBV19 with TRBJ1-2, with D possibly TRBD1 on 5 matching bases. This CDR3 has 16 amino acids. Trimming removed 3 bases from V and 1 base from J, with 15 bases in between. Germline V gives CDR1 LNHDA, CDR2 SQIVND (reference sequence). The CDR3 loop reads CASSIQGWSDNYGYTF. As DNA, the CDR3 is TGTGCCAGTAGTATCCAGGGTTGGTCCGATAACTATGGCTACACCTTC.

CDR3 sequence reads: CASSPRSLREAEAFF. As DNA, the CDR3 is TGTGCCAGCAGTCCCCGTTCCCTGAGGGAGGCTGAAGCTTTCTTT. The J gene is TRBJ1-1, the V gene TRBV6-5; D gene uncertain. The CDR3 has 15 amino acids. Looked up from germline, CDR1 is MNHEY and CDR2 is SVGAGI. Trimming took 5 bases from V and 6 from J, leaving 19 bases between them.

The chain uses TRBV5-4 and TRBJ2-5, with D perhaps TRBD2 (6 bases). Trimming pared 3 bases from V and 2 bases from J, leaving 11 bases between. There are 14 residues in the CDR3. Per the germline V gene, CDR1 is SGHNT and CDR2 is YYREEE (reference sequence). Written as DNA, the CDR3 is TGTGCCAGCAGCTCGGTAGCGGTACAAGAGACCCAGTACTTC. It specifies CASSSVAVQETQYF.

The J gene is TRBJ1-1, the V gene TRBV12-3 or TRBV12-4; 10 bases fit TRBD1. CDR3 length: 13 residues. V shed 3 bases, J shed 10 bases, and the junction held 5 bases outside the gene matches. This CDR3 is CASSFGTGVRAFF. CDR3 sequence (DNA): TGTGCCAGCAGTTTCGGGACAGGGGTCAGAGCTTTCTTT.

The chain employs TRBV5-1 and TRBJ1-1; TRBD1 aligns across 9 bases. The germline V gene has CDR1 SGHRS and CDR2 YFSETQ. V shed 0 bases and J 7 bases; nucleotides not matched to a gene: 16. The CDR3 loop spans 18 amino acids. CDR3 loop: CASSLGTGTGKIRGEAFF. DNA for the CDR3: TGCGCCAGCAGCTTGGGAACAGGGACAGGGAAAATAAGGGGTGAAGCTTTCTTT.

The V and J genes are TRBV12-3 or TRBV12-4 and TRBJ1-1; no clear D. This CDR3 region has 11 residues. The V gene lost 3 bases and the J gene lost 3 bases, with 2 bases spanning the gap. CDR3 sequence reads: CASSFYTEAFF. CDR3 DNA: TGTGCCAGCAGTTTCTACACTGAAGCTTTCTTT.

V gene TRBV27 combines with J gene TRBJ2-7; 9 nucleotides match TRBD2. From germline, CDR1 is MNHEY and CDR2 SMNVEV (reference sequence). The CDR3 covers 17 residues. Losses at the gene ends were 1 base for V and 5 bases for J; bases not matched to a gene: 12. The chain's CDR3 is CASSLYWWGTSTHEQYF. The CDR3, as DNA: TGTGCCAGCAGTTTATATTGGTGGGGGACTAGCACTCACGAGCAGTACTTC.

The rearrangement uses TRBV11-2 and TRBJ2-7; 7 bases match TRBD1. The CDR3 is 14 residues long. The ends lost 4 bases at V and 1 base at J; junction bases unmatched: 4. The germline V gene has CDR1 SGHAT and CDR2 FQNNGV. The CDR3 nucleotides read TGTGCCAGCAGCTACCGGGACAGATCCTACGAGCAGTACTTC. Protein product: CASSYRDRSYEQYF.

This clone was counted a single time. V gene TRBV30 combines with J gene TRBJ1-6, with a possible D match to TRBD1 (5 bases). The CDR3 spans 13 residues. The germline gives CDR1 GTSNPN, CDR2 SVGIG (reference sequence). V lost 2 bases to trimming and J lost 13 bases, with 15 bases between them. The CDR3 is CAWSMGGDRPLHF. The CDR3 bases are TGTGCCTGGAGTATGGGGGGGGACCGGCCCCTCCACTTT.

CDR3 residues: CAWSRDREGGYTF. CDR3 nucleotides: TGTGCCTGGAGTCGGGACAGGGAGGGGGGCTACACCTTC. The chain uses TRBV30 and TRBJ1-2; TRBD1 matches 9 bases. The germline V gene has CDR1 GTSNPN and CDR2 SVGIG (reference sequence). V dropped 2 bases and J dropped 8; count of bases not matched to a gene: 6. The CDR3 covers 13 residues.

The table lists this clone with a count of one. V usage is TRBV20-1 and J usage is TRBJ2-3, with 14 nucleotides matching TRBD2. Germline trimming cut 3 bases from V and 7 bases from J; bases unmatched to any gene: 9. The CDR3 has 16 amino acids. The germline V gene encodes CDR1 DFQATT and CDR2 SNEGSKA (reference sequence). CDR3 sequence: CSASGFGTSGSHTQYF. Here the CDR3 DNA reads TGCAGTGCTAGTGGATTCGGGACTAGCGGGAGCCATACGCAGTATTTT.